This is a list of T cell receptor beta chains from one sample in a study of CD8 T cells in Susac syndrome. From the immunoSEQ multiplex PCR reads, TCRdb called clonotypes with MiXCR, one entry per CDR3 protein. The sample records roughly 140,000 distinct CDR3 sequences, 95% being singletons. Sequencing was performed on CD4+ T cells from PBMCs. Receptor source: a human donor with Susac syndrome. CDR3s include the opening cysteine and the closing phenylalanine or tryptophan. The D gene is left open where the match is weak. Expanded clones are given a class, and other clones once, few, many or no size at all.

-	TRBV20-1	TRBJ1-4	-	CSARPSTNEKLFF	TGCAGTGCTAGACCCTCAACTAATGAAAAACTGTTTTTT
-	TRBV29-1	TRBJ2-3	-	CSVGPGAADTQYF	TGCAGCGTTGGACCAGGGGCCGCAGATACGCAGTATTTT
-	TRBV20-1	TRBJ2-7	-	CSASGRNYEQYF	TGCAGTGCTAGCGGCCGAAACTACGAGCAGTACTTC
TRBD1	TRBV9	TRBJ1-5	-	CASSVGQGQNQPQHF	TGTGCCAGCAGCGTAGGACAGGGGCAAAATCAGCCCCAGCATTTT
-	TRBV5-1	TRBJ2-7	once	CASSLDPSLGEQYF	TGCGCCAGCAGCTTGGATCCCTCCTTGGGCGAGCAGTACTTC
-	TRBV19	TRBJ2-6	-	CASSISSGANVLTF	TGTGCCAGTAGTATCAGCTCTGGGGCCAACGTCCTGACTTTC
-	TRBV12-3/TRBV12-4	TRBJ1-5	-	CASSLRSSNQPQHF	TGTGCCAGCAGTTTAAGAAGTAGCAATCAGCCCCAGCATTTT
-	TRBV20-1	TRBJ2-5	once	CSARARDWETQYF	TGCAGTGCTAGAGCCCGGGATTGGGAGACCCAGTACTTC
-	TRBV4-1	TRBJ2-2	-	CASSQHEADTGELFF	TGCGCCAGCAGCCAACATGAGGCTGACACCGGGGAGCTGTTTTTT
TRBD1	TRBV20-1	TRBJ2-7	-	CSALRDSAYEQYF	TGCAGTGCTTTACGGGACAGCGCCTACGAGCAGTACTTC
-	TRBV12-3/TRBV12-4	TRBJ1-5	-	CASSLGPGGGNQPQHF	TGTGCCAGCAGTTTAGGGCCCGGGGGCGGCAATCAGCCCCAGCATTTT
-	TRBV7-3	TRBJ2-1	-	CASSLAEAGEQFF	TGTGCCAGCAGCTTGGCAGAAGCCGGTGAGCAGTTCTTC
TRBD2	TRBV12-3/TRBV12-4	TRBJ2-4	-	CASRMTSGTKNIQYF	TGTGCCAGCAGAATGACTAGCGGGACCAAAAACATTCAGTACTTC
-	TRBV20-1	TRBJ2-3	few	CSALTDTQYF	TGCAGTGCTCTTACGGATACGCAGTATTTT
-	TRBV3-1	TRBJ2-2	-	CASGPDLRTGELFF	TGTGCCAGTGGCCCTGATTTACGGACCGGGGAGCTGTTTTTT
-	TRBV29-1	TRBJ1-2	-	CSVRVGAKSQGYTF	TGCAGCGTCAGGGTTGGGGCGAAGTCCCAGGGCTACACCTTC
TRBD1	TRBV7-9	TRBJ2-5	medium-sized	CASSPDRGGETQYF	TGTGCCAGCAGCCCGGACAGGGGAGGAGAGACCCAGTACTTC
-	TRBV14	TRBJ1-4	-	CASSQGGVGNEKLFF	TGTGCCAGCAGCCAAGGAGGGGTCGGAAATGAAAAACTGTTTTTT
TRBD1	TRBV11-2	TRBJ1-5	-	CASSRLKTRDRVNQPQHF	TGTGCCAGCAGCCGATTGAAGACCCGGGACAGGGTTAATCAGCCCCAGCATTTT
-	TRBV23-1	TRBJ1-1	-	CASSQLHQNTEAFF	TGCGCCAGCAGTCAGCTCCATCAGAACACTGAAGCTTTCTTT
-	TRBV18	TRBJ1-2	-	CASSPTVDGYTF	TGTGCCAGCTCACCGACAGTTGATGGCTACACCTTC
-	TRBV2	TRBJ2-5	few	CASGETQYF	TGTGCCAGCGGGGAGACCCAGTACTTC
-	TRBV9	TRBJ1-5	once	CASSVDPRNQPQHF	TGTGCCAGCAGCGTAGACCCCCGCAATCAGCCCCAGCATTTT
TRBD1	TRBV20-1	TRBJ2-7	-	CSARDPGTGLGEQYF	TGCAGTGCTAGAGACCCCGGGACAGGGTTAGGCGAGCAGTACTTC